This T cell receptor beta chain was observed in a study of identical twins. One entry per CDR3 protein results from TCRdb running MiXCR on the 5' RACE reads. The sample holds 430,000 or so distinct CDR3 sequences, roughly a quarter seen once. With respect to this clonotype: The target antigen is unknown.

Germline V gene data show CDR1 as ENHRY and CDR2 as SYGVKD. The V end was cut by 8 bases, the J end by 1 base, with 12 bases between. The CDR3 has 15 residues. Only healthy Caucasians were enrolled as donors. The study's findings and limits: The study based its conclusions on cross-sectional statistical analysis and did not follow the same donors.

These data are also associated with another study on T cells expressing NK-cell markers. That paper notes: Dominant NKG2C+ clonotypes were found to form roughly 1.0-7.0% of CD8+ T cells in six donors. Nothing established the HCMV specificity of expanded NKG2C+ T cell clones.

Source material: CD4+ T cells sorted from blood. This sequence originates from a woman under 30 in good health. The chain carries TRBV10-3 and TRBJ2-6, with D possibly being TRBD2 (6 bases). The DNA for the CDR3 is TGTGCCATCGGTTCGGCGGGGTCTGGGGCCAACGTCCTGACTTTC. Translating gives CAIGSAGSGANVLTF.